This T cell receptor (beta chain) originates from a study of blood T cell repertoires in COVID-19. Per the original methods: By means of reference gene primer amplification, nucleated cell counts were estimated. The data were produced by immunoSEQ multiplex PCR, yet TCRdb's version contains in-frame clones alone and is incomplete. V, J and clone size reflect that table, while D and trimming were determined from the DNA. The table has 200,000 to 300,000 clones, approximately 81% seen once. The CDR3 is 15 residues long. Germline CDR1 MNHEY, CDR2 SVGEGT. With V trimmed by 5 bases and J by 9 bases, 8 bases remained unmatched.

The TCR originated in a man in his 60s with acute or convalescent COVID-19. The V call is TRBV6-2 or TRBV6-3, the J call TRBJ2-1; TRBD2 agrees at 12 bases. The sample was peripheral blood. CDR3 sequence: CASSGGTSGSAEQFF. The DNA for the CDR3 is TGTGCCAGCAGTGGCGGGACTAGCGGGTCGGCTGAGCAGTTCTTC.